This T cell receptor (beta chain) stems from a study of blood T cell repertoires in COVID-19. Across the whole study: Acute-phase and convalescent COVID-19 samples originated in the United States, Italy and Spain. Sample material is recorded as cDNA or gDNA derived from T cells, B-cell-depleted T cells, or PBMCs.

This clone is judged medium-sized (0.01 to 0.1%). Germline V gives CDR1 MNHEY, CDR2 SMNVEV (reference sequence). The V and J ends lost 7 bases and 5 bases, in that order; junction bases with no gene match: 4. The CDR3 loop spans 14 amino acids. Methods used by the authors: For nucleated cells, counts were estimated from reference gene primer amplification. TCRdb's copy holds only in-frame clones and misses some; the assay was immunoSEQ multiplex PCR. The DNA was the basis for D and trimming; V, J and clone size are from that table. The table lists about 90,000 clones, roughly 80% of them singletons. Sequencing used peripheral blood. The chain combines TRBV27 with TRBJ2-2; the match to TRBD1 covers 10 bases. The receptor's source is a man older than 75 with active or convalescent COVID-19. The DNA for the CDR3 is TGTGCCAGCAAGTGGGACAGGGGAACCGGGGAGCTGTTTTTT. It yields the protein CASKWDRGTGELFF.